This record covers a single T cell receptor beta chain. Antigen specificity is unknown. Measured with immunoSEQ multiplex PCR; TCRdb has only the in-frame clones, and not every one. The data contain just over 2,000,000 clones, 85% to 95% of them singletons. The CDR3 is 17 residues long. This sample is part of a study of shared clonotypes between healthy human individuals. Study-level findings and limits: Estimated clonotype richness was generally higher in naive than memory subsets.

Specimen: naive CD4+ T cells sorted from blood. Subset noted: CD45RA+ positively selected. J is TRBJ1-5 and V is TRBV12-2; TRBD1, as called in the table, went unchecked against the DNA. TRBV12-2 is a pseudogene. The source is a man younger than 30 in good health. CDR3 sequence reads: CASRLAYRGSGNQPQHF. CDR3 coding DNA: TGTGCAAGTCGCTTAGCCTACAGGGGTAGCGGCAATCAGCCCCAGCATTTT.